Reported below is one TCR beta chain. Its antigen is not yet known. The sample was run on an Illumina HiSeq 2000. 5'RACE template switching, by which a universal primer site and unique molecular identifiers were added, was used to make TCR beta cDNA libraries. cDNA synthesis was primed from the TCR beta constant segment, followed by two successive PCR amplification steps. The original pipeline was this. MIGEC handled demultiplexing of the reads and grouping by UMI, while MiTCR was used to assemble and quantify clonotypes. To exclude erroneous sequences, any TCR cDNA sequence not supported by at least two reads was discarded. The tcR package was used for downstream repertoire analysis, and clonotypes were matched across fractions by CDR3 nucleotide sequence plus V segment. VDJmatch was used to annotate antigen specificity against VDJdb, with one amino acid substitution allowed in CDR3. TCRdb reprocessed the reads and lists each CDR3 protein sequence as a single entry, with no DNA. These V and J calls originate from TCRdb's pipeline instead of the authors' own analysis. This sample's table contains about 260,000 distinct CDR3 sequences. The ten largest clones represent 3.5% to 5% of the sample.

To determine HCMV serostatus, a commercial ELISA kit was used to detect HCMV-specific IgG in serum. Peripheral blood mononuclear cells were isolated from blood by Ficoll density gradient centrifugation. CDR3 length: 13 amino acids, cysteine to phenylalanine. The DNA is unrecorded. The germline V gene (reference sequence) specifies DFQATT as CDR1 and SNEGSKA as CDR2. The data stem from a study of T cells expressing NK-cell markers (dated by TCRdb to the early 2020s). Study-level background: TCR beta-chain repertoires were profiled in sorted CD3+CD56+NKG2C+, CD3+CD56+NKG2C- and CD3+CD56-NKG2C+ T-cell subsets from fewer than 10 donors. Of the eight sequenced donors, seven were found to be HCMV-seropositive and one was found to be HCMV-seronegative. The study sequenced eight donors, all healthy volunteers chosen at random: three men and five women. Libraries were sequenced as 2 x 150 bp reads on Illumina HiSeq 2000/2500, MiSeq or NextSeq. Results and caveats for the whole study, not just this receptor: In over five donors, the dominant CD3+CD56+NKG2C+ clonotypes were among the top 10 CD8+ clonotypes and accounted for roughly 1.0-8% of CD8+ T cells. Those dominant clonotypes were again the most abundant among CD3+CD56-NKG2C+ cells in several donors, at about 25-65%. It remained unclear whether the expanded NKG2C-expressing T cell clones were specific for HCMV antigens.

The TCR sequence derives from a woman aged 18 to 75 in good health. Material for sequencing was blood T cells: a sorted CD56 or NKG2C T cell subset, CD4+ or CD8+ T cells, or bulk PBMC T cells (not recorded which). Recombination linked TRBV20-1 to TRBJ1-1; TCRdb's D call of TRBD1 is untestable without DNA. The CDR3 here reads CSARDLGGTEAFF.